The 5 T cell receptor beta chains presented below share a single source sample, sequenced in a study of read filtering for tumor transcriptome and immune sequencing. Molecular barcoded adaptors covering alpha/delta and beta/gamma chains were used on 400 ng RNA. TCRdb independently ran MiXCR on the reads; one entry per CDR3 protein. The table records about 50,000 distinct CDR3 sequences, 15% to 20% of them present only once. Material for sequencing was a population of CD138-negative cells sorted from bone marrow. These receptors all stem from a donor at least 40 years old with multiple myeloma.

This chain connects TRBV4-3 to TRBJ2-1; unclear D gene. CDR3 length: 16 amino acids. Trimming left V 1 base short and J 0 bases short, with 10 bases between. The germline V gene encodes CDR1 LGHNA and CDR2 YSLEER. The CDR3 nucleotides are TGCGCCAGCAGCCAAGCCCCGGAGAGCTCCTACAATGAGCAGTTCTTC. Encoded protein: CASSQAPESSYNEQFF.

At least ten counts were recorded for this clonotype. The chain uses TRBV20-1 and TRBJ2-7; 10 bases line up with TRBD2. Germline CDR1 is DFQATT and CDR2 is SNEGSKA (reference sequence). After removal of 6 bases from V and 5 bases from J, the junction contained 10 bases not matched to a gene. CDR3 length equals 14 residues. Here the CDR3 reads CSAPGTSAIDEQYF. The CDR3 DNA reads TGCAGTGCCCCTGGGACTAGCGCGATCGACGAGCAGTACTTC.

This clonotype was picked up many times. J is TRBJ2-2 and V is TRBV10-3, with 7 bases lining up with TRBD2. Germline CDR1 and CDR2: ENHRY and SYGVKD. Trimming removed 4 bases from V and 3 bases from J; junction bases left unmatched: 5. The CDR3 consists of 15 residues. The CDR3 protein is CAISAGGRDTGELFF. DNA for the CDR3: TGTGCCATCAGTGCTGGCGGGAGAGACACCGGGGAGCTGTTTTTT.

A note on this clonotype: This may be a read error: a much more frequent sequence differs by one nucleotide. V and J are TRBV29-1 and TRBJ2-7; 9 positions match TRBD1. The V gene end was trimmed by 3 bases and the J gene end by 9 bases; junction bases not matched to a gene: 12. The length of the CDR3 is 14 residues. In germline, CDR1 is SQVTM, CDR2 ANQGSEA. The CDR3 region has the DNA TGCAGCGTTGACCGTGGACAGGGGACCCACGGGCAGTACTTC. It is translated as CSVDRGQGTHGQYF.

This clonotype was observed at least ten times. The chain is built from TRBV7-9 and TRBJ2-1, with unresolved D. V was cut by 4 bases and J by 4 bases, with 8 bases left in between. This CDR3 contains 13 residues. The germline gives CDR1 SEHNR, CDR2 FQNEAQ (reference sequence). CDR3 sequence: CASSSNRYNEQFF. The CDR3 DNA is TGTGCCAGCAGCTCCAACCGGTACAATGAGCAGTTCTTC.